This T cell receptor (beta chain) is drawn from a study of resident and recirculating memory T cells in vitiligo. The wider study: Each patient gave two lesional and two nonlesional epidermal shave biopsies, plus PBMCs.

This CDR3 spans 13 amino acids. Germline lookup yields CDR1 SQVTM and CDR2 ANQGSEA. V lost 3 bases and J lost 2, with 8 bases in between. This table comes from immunoSEQ multiplex PCR, and its TCRdb copy is limited to in-frame clones, with some not included. This sample carries 70,000 to 75,000 clones, roughly nine tenths of them seen once, and the ten largest clones take over 4%. No vitiligo treatment was given during the prior three months. In this sample, this clone turned up a few times. The antigen remains unidentified. The study's findings and limits: No unique dominant TCR clone was found in vitiligo lesions.

This clonotype was obtained from a male donor with vitiligo. The material sequenced was blood. The V call is TRBV29-1, the J call TRBJ1-3; D unclear. DNA for the CDR3: TGCAGCGTTGAGTCAGGAACTGGAAACACCATATATTTT. This encodes CSVESGTGNTIYF.